One and the same sample provided the 32 T cell receptor beta chains below, sequenced in a study of read filtering for tumor transcriptome and immune sequencing. The library was built from about 0.4 ug RNA with molecular barcoded adaptors for alpha/delta and beta/gamma chains. MiXCR, run by TCRdb on the reads, gives a single entry per CDR3 protein. The repertoire holds more than 55,000 distinct CDR3 sequences, 20% seen once, with about 18% in the top ten. The specimen was a population of CD138-negative cells sorted from bone marrow. The receptors were sampled from a donor at least 40 years old with multiple myeloma.

This clonotype has a count of ten or more. The chain has TRBV19 and TRBJ2-5, with TRBD1 matching 9 bases. Germline trimming cut 3 bases from V and 1 base from J; bases unmatched to any gene: 3. The CDR3 is 15 amino acids. Germline CDR1 is LNHDA and CDR2 is SQIVND (reference sequence). The CDR3 loop reads CASSMGQGPQETQYF. Here the CDR3 DNA reads TGTGCCAGTAGTATGGGACAGGGCCCCCAAGAGACCCAGTACTTC.

Ten or more counts support this clonotype. This chain uses TRBV28 with TRBJ2-2; perhaps TRBD1 as D (6 bases). In germline, CDR1 is MDHEN, CDR2 SYDVKM. Trimming shortened V by 8 bases and J by 2 bases, and 12 bases separated the two germline ends. This CDR3 region has 14 residues. CDR3 region: CASFPGHNTGELFF. CDR3 in DNA: TGTGCCAGCTTCCCGGGACATAACACCGGGGAGCTGTTTTTT.

On this clonotype itself: A single base is all that separates this from a far larger clone, so a read error is likely. V gene TRBV27 combines with J gene TRBJ2-2, with a tentative D call TRBD1 (5 bases). CDR1 is MNHEY and CDR2 is SMNVEV in the germline V gene (reference sequence). The CDR3 contains 13 residues. The CDR3 loop is CASRQGNTRELFF. Here the CDR3 DNA reads TGTGCCAGCAGGCAGGGAAACACCCGGGAGCTGTTTTTT.

As to this clonotype: One base away lies a much larger clone, so this may be a sequencing read error. V and J are TRBV5-1 and TRBJ1-1, with D tentatively TRBD1 (6 bases). Germline V gives CDR1 SGHRS, CDR2 YFSETQ. The CDR3 consists of 15 residues. The CDR3 nucleotides are TGCGCCAGCAGCTACAGGGACTTCGCGAACAATGAAGCTTTCTTT. Translation: CASSYRDFANNEAFF. Together with reference TRBV5-1 and TRBJ1-1, the CDR3 gives the full variable domain: KAGVTQTPRYLIKTRGQQVTLSCSPISGHRSVSWYQQTPGQGLQFLFEYFSETQRNKGNFPGRFSGRQFSNSRSEMNVSTLELGDSALYLCASSYRDFANNEAFFGQGTRLTVV.

J is TRBJ2-7 and V is TRBV5-1; D gene ambiguous. The CDR3 length is 15 residues. Germline CDR1 SGHRS, CDR2 YFSETQ. The V and J ends lost 0 bases and 2 bases respectively, with 12 bases between them. Written as DNA, the CDR3 is TGCGCCAGCAGCTTGGGACAAACTCCCGCCTACGAGCAGTACTTC. Its translation is CASSLGQTPAYEQYF.

As for this clonotype: Since a much larger clone is just one base distant, this may be a read error. The CDR3: CAGSHGRSEQYF. The CDR3 DNA follows: TGTGCCGGCAGCCATGGCCGCTCCGAGCAGTACTTC. The chain carries TRBV12-3 or TRBV12-4 and TRBJ2-7; D is unclear. This CDR3 is built from 12 residues.

There are many counts of this clonotype. The rearrangement links TRBV19 to TRBJ2-7; 14 nucleotides agree with TRBD2. The CDR3 has 14 amino acids. The V and J ends lost 6 bases and 3 bases, in that order; junction bases with no gene match: 1. CDR1 LNHDA and CDR2 SQIVND come from the germline V gene (reference sequence). CDR3 protein: CASRGTSGSYEQYF. In nucleotides, the CDR3 is TGTGCCAGTAGAGGGACTAGCGGGAGCTACGAGCAGTACTTC.

Concerning this clonotype: Given a much more abundant clone one base away, this may be a read error. V is TRBV12-3 or TRBV12-4 and J is TRBJ2-1; the match to TRBD2 covers 7 bases. V shed 7 bases and J 11 bases; nucleotides not matched to a gene: 14. The CDR3 spans 14 residues. The chain's CDR3 is CASKGTSVGDKQFF. The CDR3 nucleotides are TGTGCCAGCAAAGGAACTAGCGTTGGAGATAAGCAGTTCTTC.

The gene calls are TRBV6-5 and TRBJ2-3; 9 nucleotides align to TRBD1. The V gene's germline CDR1 is MNHEY and CDR2 SVGAGI. This CDR3 contains 16 residues. J lost 4 bases, V lost 9 bases, and 14 bases had no gene match. CDR3 in amino acids: CASGKNRDRVPDTQYF. CDR3 coding DNA: TGTGCCAGTGGGAAGAACCGGGACAGGGTCCCAGATACGCAGTATTTT.

This clonotype was picked up a small number of times. The chain employs TRBV28 and TRBJ1-2, with D perhaps TRBD1 (5 bases). Germline CDR1 is MDHEN and CDR2 is SYDVKM. Between the trimmed V and J ends, which lost 5 bases and 3 bases, there was a span of 13 bases. There are 14 residues in the CDR3. The CDR3 sequence is CASSPAGLDYGYTF. The CDR3 region has the DNA TGTGCCAGCAGTCCGGCGGGACTGGACTATGGCTACACCTTC.

In this sample, this clonotype turned up many times. The chain links TRBV12-3 or TRBV12-4 to TRBJ2-1, with 7 bases fitting TRBD2. The CDR3 length is 12 residues. V was pared by 4 bases and J by 8 bases, with 2 bases of the junction left unmatched. Here the CDR3 DNA reads TGTGCCAGCAGTTCTAGCGGCCATGAGCAGTTCTTC. The encoded protein is CASSSSGHEQFF.

As concerns this clonotype: This may arise from a read error, as a much more abundant clone is one base away. This rearrangement joins TRBV7-2 to TRBJ1-4; weak D call: TRBD1 (5 bases). The CDR3 contains 14 residues. Trimming took 0 bases from V and 8 from J, leaving 10 bases between them. Germline CDR1 is SGHTA and CDR2 is FQGNSA. The CDR3 is CASSLAGEGEKLFF. CDR3 coding DNA: TGTGCCAGCAGCTTAGCAGGGGAAGGGGAAAAACTGTTTTTT. The full variable domain, completed using reference TRBV7-2 and TRBJ1-4, is GAGVSQSPSNKVTEKGKDVELRCDPISGHTALYWYRQSLGQGLEFLIYFQGNSAPDKSGLPSDRFSAERTGGSVSTLTIQRTQQEDSAVYLCASSLAGEGEKLFFGSGTQLSVL.

This clonotype was counted at least ten times. The genes are TRBV10-1 and TRBJ2-2, with 8 bases aligning to TRBD1. The CDR3 has 14 residues. The germline CDR1 and CDR2 sequences are WNHNN and SYGVQD (reference sequence). V shed 8 bases, J shed 3 bases, and the junction held 5 bases outside the gene matches. CDR3 sequence (DNA): TGCGCCAGCCGACAGGGGCTTGACACCGGGGAGCTGTTTTTT. Amino acid sequence: CASRQGLDTGELFF.

This clonotype showed up many times. This sequence joins TRBV7-9 and TRBJ2-5, with 11 bases matching TRBD2. This CDR3 is 14 amino acids long. V shed 3 bases, J shed 3 bases, and the junction held 0 bases outside the gene matches. In germline, CDR1 is SEHNR, CDR2 FQNEAQ (reference sequence). CDR3 loop: CASSLGLAEETQYF. CDR3 DNA sequence: TGTGCCAGCAGCTTGGGACTAGCGGAAGAGACCCAGTACTTC.

This clonotype came up many times. The rearrangement joins TRBV28 to TRBJ2-6; a possible D gene is TRBD1 (5 bases). Trimming took 10 bases from V and 0 from J, leaving 10 bases between them. The CDR3 has 14 amino acids. Germline values: CDR1 MDHEN, CDR2 SYDVKM. In DNA form, the CDR3 reads TGTGCCACCACTGGGGCCTCTGGGGCCAACGTCCTGACTTTC. Encoded protein: CATTGASGANVLTF.

This clonotype was detected ten times or more. The V and J genes are TRBV7-6 and TRBJ1-2; 7 positions agree with TRBD1. Trimming removed 1 base from V and 6 bases from J; junction bases left unmatched: 11. This CDR3 is 16 amino acids long. The V gene's germline CDR1 is SGHVS and CDR2 FNYEAQ. The DNA for the CDR3 is TGTGCCAGCAGCTTAGTTTCGGCAGGGGGAATCCATGGCTACACCTTC. It yields the protein CASSLVSAGGIHGYTF. The full variable domain, completed using reference TRBV7-6 and TRBJ1-2, is GAGVSQSPRYKVTKRGQDVALRCDPISGHVSLYWYRQALGQGPEFLTYFNYEAQQDKSGLPNDRFSAERPEGSISTLTIQRTEQRDSAMYRCASSLVSAGGIHGYTFGSGTRLTVV.

This clonotype showed up many times. The chain carries TRBV29-1 and TRBJ1-6; D uncertain. This CDR3 has 12 residues. CDR1 is SQVTM and CDR2 is ANQGSEA in the germline V gene. Deletions cut 4 bases from V and 7 bases from J, with 8 bases between. The CDR3 nucleotides are TGCAGCGTTGCTGAGGGAAATTCACCCCTCCACTTT. Its protein product is CSVAEGNSPLHF.

A few counts support this clonotype. V is TRBV6-5 and J is TRBJ2-3; TRBD1 or TRBD2 may be the D gene (5 bases each). Trimming removed 8 bases from V and 2 bases from J, with 17 bases in between. CDR3 size: 15 residues. Germline values: CDR1 MNHEY, CDR2 SVGAGI. The CDR3 reads CASRPSGTYTDTQYF. The CDR3 DNA is TGTGCCAGCCGACCCTCCGGGACCTACACAGATACGCAGTATTTT.

The table lists this clonotype with many counts. The chain combines TRBV7-9 with TRBJ2-1; 11 bases map to TRBD2. CDR3 length equals 15 residues. Germline CDR1 is SEHNR and CDR2 is FQNEAQ (reference sequence). Unmatched junction bases numbered 4, after V lost 5 bases and J lost 4 bases. CDR3 loop: CASSTRLAGYNEQFF. DNA of the CDR3: TGTGCCAGCAGCACACGACTAGCGGGGTACAATGAGCAGTTCTTC.

In regard to this clonotype: A much larger clone differs by one base, so this may be a read error. This rearrangement joins TRBV6-6 to TRBJ1-1; D is unclear. The germline V and J ends were trimmed by 8 bases and 0 bases, with 7 bases remaining between them. This CDR3 comprises 12 residues. CDR1 MNHNY and CDR2 SVGAGI come from the germline V gene (reference sequence). The CDR3: CASLAMNTEAFF. CDR3 DNA sequence: TGTGCCAGCCTTGCTATGAACACTGAAGCTTTCTTT.

As to this clonotype: A much larger clonotype is one base distant, so this may be a read error. The chain is built from TRBV28 and TRBJ2-2; D gene uncertain. CDR1 and CDR2 (germline): MDHEN, SYDVKM. The CDR3 is 14 amino acids. This CDR3 reads CACSRWGNTGELFF. CDR3 DNA sequence: TGTGCCTGCAGTCGATGGGGGAACACCGGGGAGCTGTTTTTT.

This clonotype came up many times. The gene calls are TRBV19 and TRBJ2-1, with D perhaps given as TRBD1 or TRBD2 (5 bases each). Germline CDR1 reads LNHDA; CDR2 reads SQIVND (reference sequence). Between the trimmed V and J ends, which lost 5 bases and 7 bases, there was a span of 21 bases. CDR3 length: 16 residues. CDR3 in DNA: TGTGCCAGTAGTGATAAACGGGGCCCTTTTTGGAATGAGCAGTTCTTC. Protein product: CASSDKRGPFWNEQFF.

The chain couples TRBV5-1 to TRBJ2-3; D is uncertain. V was clipped by 3 bases and J by 2 bases, with 7 bases between them. Germline CDR1 is SGHRS and CDR2 is YFSETQ. The CDR3 runs 13 residues. CDR3 nucleotide sequence: TGCGCCAGCAGCTCCCCGGACACAGATACGCAGTATTTT. Translation gives CASSSPDTDTQYF.

On this clonotype itself: The CDR3 does not close with the conserved phenylalanine or tryptophan, likely indicating a read error. This chain joins TRBV5-8 and TRBJ1-2; 8 positions match TRBD1. Trimming cost V 3 bases and J 2 bases; bases outside gene matches: 3. CDR1 and CDR2 (germline): SGHTS, YDEGEE. The CDR3 is 14 amino acids. DNA for the CDR3: TGTGCCAGCAGCTGGGGGGACAGGAACTATGGCTACACCCTC. It encodes CASSWGDRNYGYTL.

V gene TRBV4-1 combines with J gene TRBJ1-2, with 7 bases identical to TRBD1. There are 16 residues in the CDR3. V shed 4 bases and J 7 bases; nucleotides not matched to a gene: 15. Germline V CDR1 and CDR2: MGHRA, YSYEKL. The chain's CDR3 is CASSPLYLTGMLGYTF. In DNA form, the CDR3 reads TGCGCCAGCAGCCCCTTGTACCTGACAGGGATGCTTGGCTACACCTTC.

This clonotype was recorded at least ten times. The chain is built from TRBV12-3 or TRBV12-4 and TRBJ1-5, with D possibly being TRBD1 (5 bases). There are 15 residues in the CDR3. Between the trimmed V and J ends, which lost 5 bases and 1 base, there was a span of 12 bases. The CDR3 protein is CASSTGDFSNQPQHF. The CDR3 nucleotides are TGTGCCAGCAGTACGGGGGACTTCAGCAATCAGCCCCAGCATTTT.

The chain carries TRBV12-3 or TRBV12-4 and TRBJ1-4, with D possibly matching TRBD1 (5 bases). V was shortened by 6 bases and J by 7 bases, with 15 bases between the two germline ends. CDR3 length: 14 amino acids. The CDR3 bases are TGTGCCAGCAGCCCGGGACGGTTTGGTGAAAAACTGTTTTTT. Protein sequence: CASSPGRFGEKLFF.

This clonotype was seen many times. The chain uses TRBV28 and TRBJ2-2; weak D call: TRBD1 (6 bases). The length of the CDR3 is 15 residues. The V and J ends lost 1 base and 4 bases respectively, with 10 bases between them. The V gene's germline CDR1 is MDHEN and CDR2 SYDVKM. CDR3 in DNA: TGTGCCAGCAGTTTATCAGGACAGTTCACCGGGGAGCTGTTTTTT. Its protein product is CASSLSGQFTGELFF.

The gene calls are TRBV7-3 and TRBJ2-5; 8 nucleotides align to TRBD2. This CDR3 is built from 15 residues. Losses at the gene ends were 5 bases for V and 3 bases for J; bases not matched to a gene: 8. Germline CDR1 and CDR2: SGHTA and FQGTGA. The CDR3 nucleotides read TGTGCCAGCAGCCTTAGCGGGAACGGGAAAGAGACCCAGTACTTC. Translated, it gives CASSLSGNGKETQYF.

This clonotype was seen many times. The chain couples TRBV4-1 to TRBJ2-1, with a possible D match to TRBD2 (6 bases). This CDR3 is built from 17 residues. Looked up from germline, CDR1 is MGHRA and CDR2 is YSYEKL. Trimming removed 2 bases from V and 0 bases from J, with 14 bases in between. CDR3 nucleotide sequence: TGCGCCAGCAGCCAAATACGACTAGTTCGCTCCTACAATGAGCAGTTCTTC. Translating gives CASSQIRLVRSYNEQFF.

This sequence joins TRBV2 and TRBJ2-1; D not resolved. Germline lookup yields CDR1 SNHLY and CDR2 FYNNEI. With 3 bases removed from V and 3 bases from J, the gap between germline ends came to 6 bases. This CDR3 is built from 13 residues. The CDR3 loop is CASSDWDYNEQFF. The CDR3 DNA reads TGTGCCAGCAGTGATTGGGACTACAATGAGCAGTTCTTC.

In its sample, this clonotype was seen many times. V gene TRBV2 combines with J gene TRBJ2-3; tentatively, D is TRBD1 (6 bases). Trimming removed 10 bases from V and 2 bases from J, with 13 bases in between. CDR3 length: 13 amino acids. CDR1 is SNHLY and CDR2 is FYNNEI in the germline V gene. CDR3 in amino acids: CATGQTDTDTQYF. CDR3 in DNA: TGTGCCACAGGACAGACAGACACAGATACGCAGTATTTT. Combining the CDR3 with reference TRBV2 and TRBJ2-3 gives the whole variable domain EPEVTQTPSHQVTQMGQEVILRCVPISNHLYFYWYRQILGQKVEFLVSFYNNEISEKSEIFDDQFSVERPDGSNFTLKIRSTKLEDSAMYFCATGQTDTDTQYFGPGTRLTVL.